This TCR beta chain appears in the sequencing data of a study of graft-versus-host responses after intestinal transplantation. The wider study: Recipients had transplants, and these were multivisceral, liver-intestinal, or isolated intestinal.

This clone was observed once. The antigen remains unidentified. This CDR3 region has 16 residues. Germline V gene sequence: CDR1 ENHRY, CDR2 SYGVKD. V lost 2 bases, J lost 5 bases, and 18 bases lay in between. Findings of the study overall: GvH clone levels peaked in circulation, and this peak was associated with early post-transplant HvG declines. Elevated graft-versus-host to host-versus-graft clonal ratios in allografts were recorded for patients with graft-donor T cell macrochimerism. Some GvH clones were seen earlier in gut or blood, suggesting intestinal origin.

Here immunoSEQ multiplex PCR was the method, and the copy in TCRdb shows in-frame clones only, minus some. Among more than 80,000 clones, under 85% were seen once, and the ten largest hold about 18%. The specimen was unstimulated CD8+ T cells sorted from spleen or lymph node cells, collected before intestinal transplant. The origin of this receptor is a human donor who received an intestinal transplant. The chain has TRBV10-3 and TRBJ1-2; possible D gene TRBD1, 6 bases. The CDR3 reads CAISERMRTDNYGYTF. CDR3 nucleotides: TGTGCCATCAGTGAGAGAATGCGGACAGACAATTATGGCTACACCTTC.